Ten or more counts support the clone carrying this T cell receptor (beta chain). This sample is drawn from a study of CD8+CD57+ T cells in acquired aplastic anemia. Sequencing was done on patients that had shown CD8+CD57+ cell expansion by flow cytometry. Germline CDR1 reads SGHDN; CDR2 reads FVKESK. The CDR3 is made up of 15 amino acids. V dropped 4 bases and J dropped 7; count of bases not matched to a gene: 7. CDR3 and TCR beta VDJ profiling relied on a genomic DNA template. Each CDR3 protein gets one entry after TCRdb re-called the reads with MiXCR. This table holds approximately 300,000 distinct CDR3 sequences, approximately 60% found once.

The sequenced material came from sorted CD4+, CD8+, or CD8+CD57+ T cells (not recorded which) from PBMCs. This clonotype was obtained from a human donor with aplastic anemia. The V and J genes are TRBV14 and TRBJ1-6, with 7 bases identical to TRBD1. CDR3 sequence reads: CASSLRTGGNSPLHF. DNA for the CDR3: TGTGCCAGCAGCCTTCGGACAGGAGGAAATTCACCCCTCCACTTT.